This T cell receptor beta chain derives from a study of OX40 agonist ivuxolimab in advanced cancers. Overall study: The drug used for patients, ivuxolimab, was an agonistic anti-OX40 (CD134) antibody.

In this sample, this clone turned up once. Repertoires were generated with immunoSEQ multiplex PCR, while TCRdb's copy carries only in-frame clones and drops some. The sample lists 60,000 to 95,000 clones, 80% to 90% occurring once. V lost 3 bases to trimming and J lost 0 bases, with 12 bases between them. There are 16 residues in the CDR3. The germline CDR1 and CDR2 sequences are LNHDA and SQIVND (reference sequence). V usage is TRBV19 and J usage is TRBJ2-4; no reliable D call. This sample comprised CD4+ or CD8+ T cells sorted from blood, obtained in a trial of the OX40 agonist ivuxolimab. This clonotype was obtained from an adult with an advanced solid tumor such as melanoma, head and neck, liver or kidney cancer. The CDR3 nucleotides read TGTGCCAGTAGTATGAGGCAGGATTCAGCCAAAAACATTCAGTACTTC. It specifies CASSMRQDSAKNIQYF.